The 22 T cell receptor beta chains reported below all come from one sample, sequenced in a study of cytomegalovirus exposure and HLA in healthy donors. The PCR had 60 Vbeta and 13 Jbeta primers. The table came from immunoSEQ multiplex PCR; TCRdb's copy has only in-frame clones and leaves some out. The repertoire includes some 190,000 clones, 75% to 90% of them detected once, and 1.1% sits in the top ten. The sample consisted of PBMCs. These receptors all come from a boy between 2 and 10 years old in good health and CMV-seronegative.

The chain uses TRBV6-5 and TRBJ1-1, with TRBD1 identical over 7 bases. With V trimmed by 0 bases and J by 8 bases, 3 bases remained unmatched. From germline, CDR1 is MNHEY and CDR2 SVGAGI. CDR3 length equals 13 residues. CDR3 DNA sequence: TGTGCCAGCAGTTACTCCGGGACAGCCGAAGCTTTCTTT. This gives the protein CASSYSGTAEAFF.

This clone was detected only a few times. This chain uses TRBV27 with TRBJ2-6; D is perhaps TRBD1 (6 bases). V was cut by 3 bases and J by 2 bases, with 8 bases left in between. Germline V gene sequence: CDR1 MNHEY, CDR2 SMNVEV (reference sequence). The length of the CDR3 is 15 residues. The CDR3 is CASSLGTTGANVLTF. The CDR3 DNA reads as TGTGCCAGCAGTTTGGGGACAACTGGGGCCAACGTCCTGACTTTC.

The V call is TRBV11-2, the J call TRBJ1-6, with 10 bases matching TRBD1. CDR1 and CDR2 (germline): SGHAT, FQNNGV. V gave up 6 bases and J gave up 10 bases; unmatched junction bases: 9. The CDR3 runs to 15 residues. CDR3 sequence reads: CASRQPGQGKSPLHF. In nucleotides, the CDR3 is TGTGCCAGCAGGCAACCGGGACAGGGGAAATCACCCCTCCACTTT. Full variable domain (outside the CDR3, taken from reference TRBV11-2 and TRBJ1-6): EAGVAQSPRYKIIEKRQSVAFWCNPISGHATLYWYQQILGQGPKLLIQFQNNGVVDDSQLPKDRFSAERLKGVDSTLKIQPAKLEDSAVYLCASRQPGQGKSPLHFGNGTRLTVT.

CDR3 in DNA: TGTGCCAGTAGTATGCGACAGAACAATCAGCCCCAGCATTTT. It specifies CASSMRQNNQPQHF. The chain combines TRBV19 with TRBJ1-5; weak D call: TRBD1 (5 bases). The CDR3 spans 14 residues. Germline CDR1 is LNHDA and CDR2 is SQIVND (reference sequence). The V gene lost 3 bases and the J gene lost 3 bases, with 9 bases spanning the gap.

The gene calls are TRBV28 and TRBJ2-7; TRBD2 might be the D (5 bases). The CDR3 spans 15 residues. Per the germline V gene, CDR1 is MDHEN and CDR2 is SYDVKM. V was cut by 9 bases and J by 3 bases, with 21 bases left in between. This CDR3 is CASTGNPALGYEQYF. The CDR3 bases are TGTGCCAGTACGGGGAATCCGGCTCTGGGCTACGAGCAGTACTTC.

This rearrangement joins TRBV5-6 to TRBJ1-2; perhaps TRBD1 as D (6 bases). The germline gives CDR1 SGHDT, CDR2 YYEEEE. Trimming shortened V by 0 bases and J by 8 bases, and 17 bases separated the two germline ends. The CDR3 is made up of 15 amino acids. The CDR3 DNA reads TGTGCCAGCAGCTTGGGAGCGGGGGCCGCTGGGGGCTACACCTTC. It codes for CASSLGAGAAGGYTF.

The chain recombines TRBV7-6 with TRBJ2-5, with D maybe TRBD1 (5 bases). TRBJ2-7 matches the DNA end more closely, so the J call is doubtful. The CDR3 loop spans 15 amino acids. CDR1 and CDR2 (germline): SGHVS, FNYEAQ. In nucleotides, the CDR3 is TGTGCCAGCAGCTCCCTAAAGGGGAACTCCTACGAGCAGTACTTC. Translated: CASSSLKGNSYEQYF.

The chain links TRBV5-6 to TRBJ2-2; the match to TRBD2 covers 8 bases. CDR1 and CDR2 from the germline V gene are SGHDT and YYEEEE. This CDR3 comprises 15 residues. The V segment lost 7 bases and the J segment 8 bases; nucleotides outside the gene matches: 13. CDR3 DNA: TGTGCCAGCGGTTTTCCCAGCGGGAGTGCTGGGGAGCTGTTTTTT. It translates to CASGFPSGSAGELFF.

This chain links TRBV5-3 with TRBJ1-5, with TRBD1 matching over 9 bases. TRBV5-3 carries the ORF label, with uncertain function. The CDR3 spans 18 residues. V dropped 5 bases and J dropped 0; count of bases not matched to a gene: 12. The CDR3 DNA reads TGTGCCAGAAGAGTCACAGGGGGCGGCAAATATAGCAATCAGCCCCAGCATTTT. Protein: CARRVTGGGKYSNQPQHF.

The chain is built from TRBV9 and TRBJ2-1; 7 bases map to TRBD2. V gave up 0 bases and J gave up 10 bases; unmatched junction bases: 7. The CDR3 is 14 amino acids. Germline loops: CDR1 SGDLS, CDR2 YYNGEE. The CDR3 nucleotides are TGTGCCAGCAGCGTAGGGGAGGGCCTCAGGGAGCAGTTCTTC. Its translation is CASSVGEGLREQFF.

The chain is built from TRBV30 and TRBJ1-2, with D hard to call. The CDR3 is 14 amino acids. Per germline, CDR1 GTSNPN and CDR2 SVGIG (reference sequence). The V gene lost 1 base and the J gene lost 8 bases, with 17 bases spanning the gap. DNA of the CDR3: TGTGCCTGGAGTGGTAGACGGAGCAACCGGGGCTACACCTTC. This codes for CAWSGRRSNRGYTF.

The chain uses TRBV10-2 and TRBJ1-6; 10 bases agree with TRBD1. The CDR3 totals 19 residues. From germline, CDR1 is WSHSY and CDR2 SAAADI. The trim removed 6 bases at V and 0 bases at J, leaving 11 bases unmatched. The CDR3 DNA follows: TGCGCCAGCAGGCAGACGACAGGGGGCATAAGCTCCTATAATTCACCCCTCCACTTT. Translation: CASRQTTGGISSYNSPLHF.

The chain carries TRBV28 and TRBJ2-7, with D perhaps matching TRBD2 (5 bases). Germline CDR1 is MDHEN and CDR2 is SYDVKM. V was clipped by 3 bases and J by 1 base, with 16 bases between them. CDR3 length: 16 amino acids. For the CDR3, the DNA is TGTGCCAGCAGTTTCGTCGACTTGCCGGGGTCCTACGAGCAGTACTTC. This sequence encodes CASSFVDLPGSYEQYF.

This sequence joins TRBV5-1 and TRBJ2-3; perhaps TRBD1 as D (5 bases). CDR1 SGHRS and CDR2 YFSETQ come from the germline V gene. The V end was cut by 5 bases, the J end by 4 bases, with 11 bases between. The CDR3 totals 13 residues. CDR3 residues: CASSYQGSDTQYF. The CDR3 DNA is TGCGCCAGCAGTTACCAGGGCTCAGATACGCAGTATTTT.

The rearrangement links TRBV9 to TRBJ1-6, with 10 positions matching TRBD1. Trimming took 3 bases from V and 7 from J; bases not matched to a gene: 4. Germline V gene data show CDR1 as SGDLS and CDR2 as YYNGEE. The CDR3 totals 15 residues. This chain's CDR3 is CASSEGTGVNSPLHF. In DNA form, the CDR3 reads TGTGCCAGCAGCGAGGGGACAGGGGTCAATTCACCCCTCCACTTT.

The chain uses TRBV5-1 and TRBJ2-3, with TRBD2 matching over 10 bases. The germline CDR1 and CDR2 sequences are SGHRS and YFSETQ. J lost 5 bases, V lost 4 bases, and 7 bases had no gene match. The CDR3 is 15 amino acids. The CDR3 DNA sequence: TGCGCCAGCAGCGGGGGAGTAGCGGGAGGAGATACGCAGTATTTT. Encoded protein: CASSGGVAGGDTQYF.

The V gene is TRBV6-5, the J gene TRBJ2-1; D might be TRBD1 (5 bases). The CDR3 is 13 amino acids. Germline loops: CDR1 MNHEY, CDR2 SVGAGI. V gave up 6 bases and J gave up 10 bases, with 16 bases separating them. The CDR3 spells CASSPLQEDEQFF. Here the CDR3 DNA reads TGTGCCAGCAGCCCGCTACAGGAAGACGAGCAGTTCTTC.

The chain has TRBV10-3 and TRBJ2-3, with 8 bases fitting TRBD2. Germline lookup yields CDR1 ENHRY and CDR2 SYGVKD. Germline trimming cut 0 bases from V and 3 bases from J; bases unmatched to any gene: 2. The CDR3 consists of 15 residues. The CDR3 region has the DNA TGTGCCATCAGTGAGTCACTAGCGGTTACAGATACGCAGTATTTT. Its protein is CAISESLAVTDTQYF.

The CDR3 is CASSTLAGGTDTQYF. CDR3 bases: TGTGCCAGCAGTACTCTAGCGGGCGGCACAGATACGCAGTATTTT. This sequence joins TRBV27 and TRBJ2-3; TRBD2 matches at 8 bases. V trimming: 5 bases; J trimming: 1 base; junction bases outside the gene matches: 5. Germline loops: CDR1 MNHEY, CDR2 SMNVEV (reference sequence). There are 15 residues in the CDR3.

The chain employs TRBV5-1 and TRBJ1-2; 8 bases are a match to TRBD1. Trimming removed 5 bases from V and 8 bases from J; junction bases left unmatched: 14. The CDR3 runs to 15 residues. CDR1 and CDR2 from the germline V gene are SGHRS and YFSETQ. CDR3 coding DNA: TGCGCCAGCAGTCAGAGGGGCAGGGGGCAGGACGGCTACACCTTC. It specifies CASSQRGRGQDGYTF.

The V and J genes are TRBV30 and TRBJ2-5, with D possibly being TRBD1 (6 bases). The DNA end is a closer match to TRBJ2-7, so the J assignment may be wrong. This CDR3 spans 11 amino acids. The germline gives CDR1 GTSNPN, CDR2 SVGIG (reference sequence). The CDR3 DNA sequence: TGTGCCTGGAGGATCAGGGGCGAGCAGTACTTC. This translates into CAWRIRGEQYF.

Here the CDR3 DNA reads TGTGCCAGCAGTCCCAGAAGCGACACTGAAGCTTTCTTT. Its protein is CASSPRSDTEAFF. This chain uses TRBV27 with TRBJ1-1, with D uncertain. Trimming pared 5 bases from V and 3 bases from J, leaving 10 bases between. Germline values: CDR1 MNHEY, CDR2 SMNVEV (reference sequence). The CDR3 runs 13 residues.